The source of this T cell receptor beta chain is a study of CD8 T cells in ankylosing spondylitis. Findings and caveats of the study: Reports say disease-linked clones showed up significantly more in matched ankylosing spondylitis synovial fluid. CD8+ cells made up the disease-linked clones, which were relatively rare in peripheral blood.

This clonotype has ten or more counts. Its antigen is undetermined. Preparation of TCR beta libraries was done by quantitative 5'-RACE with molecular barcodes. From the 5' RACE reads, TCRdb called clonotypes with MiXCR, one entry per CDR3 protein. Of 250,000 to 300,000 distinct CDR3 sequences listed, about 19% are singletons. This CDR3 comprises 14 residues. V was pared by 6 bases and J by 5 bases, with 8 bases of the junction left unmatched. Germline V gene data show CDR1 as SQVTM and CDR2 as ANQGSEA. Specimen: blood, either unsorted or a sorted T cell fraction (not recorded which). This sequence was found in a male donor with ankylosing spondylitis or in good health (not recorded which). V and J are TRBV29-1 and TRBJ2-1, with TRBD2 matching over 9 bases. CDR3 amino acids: CSVRPAGGNNEQFF. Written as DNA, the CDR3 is TGCAGCGTCCGGCCAGCGGGAGGCAACAATGAGCAGTTCTTC.